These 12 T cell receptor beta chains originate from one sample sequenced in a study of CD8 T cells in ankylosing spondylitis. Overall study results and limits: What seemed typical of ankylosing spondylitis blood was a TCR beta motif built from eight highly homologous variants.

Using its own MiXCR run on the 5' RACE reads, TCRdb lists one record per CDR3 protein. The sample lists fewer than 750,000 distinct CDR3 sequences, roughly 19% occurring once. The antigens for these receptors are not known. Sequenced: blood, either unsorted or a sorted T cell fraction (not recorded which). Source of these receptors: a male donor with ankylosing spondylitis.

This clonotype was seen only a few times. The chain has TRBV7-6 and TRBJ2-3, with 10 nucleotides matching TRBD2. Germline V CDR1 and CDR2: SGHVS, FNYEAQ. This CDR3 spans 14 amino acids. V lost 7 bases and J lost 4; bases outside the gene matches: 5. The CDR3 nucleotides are TGTGCCAGCAACCTAGCGGGAGCGTCAGATACGCAGTATTTT. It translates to CASNLAGASDTQYF.

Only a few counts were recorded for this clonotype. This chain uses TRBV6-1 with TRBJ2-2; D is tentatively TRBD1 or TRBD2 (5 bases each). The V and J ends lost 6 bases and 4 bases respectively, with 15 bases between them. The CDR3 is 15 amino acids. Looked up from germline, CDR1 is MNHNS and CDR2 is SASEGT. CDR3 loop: CASSPGDRRTGELFF. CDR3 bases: TGTGCCAGCAGCCCCGGGGACCGACGCACCGGGGAGCTGTTTTTT.

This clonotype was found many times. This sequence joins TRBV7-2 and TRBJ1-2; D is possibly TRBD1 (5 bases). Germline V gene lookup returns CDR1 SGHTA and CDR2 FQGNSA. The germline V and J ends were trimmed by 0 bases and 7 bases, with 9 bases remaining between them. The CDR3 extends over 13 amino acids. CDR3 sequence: CASSLAGVGGYTF. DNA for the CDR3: TGTGCCAGCAGCTTAGCAGGGGTGGGTGGCTACACCTTC.

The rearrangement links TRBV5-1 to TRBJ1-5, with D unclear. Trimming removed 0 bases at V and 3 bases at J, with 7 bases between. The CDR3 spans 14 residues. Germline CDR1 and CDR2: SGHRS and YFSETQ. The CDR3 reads CASSLGDFNQPQHF. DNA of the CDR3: TGCGCCAGCAGCTTGGGAGACTTCAATCAGCCCCAGCATTTT.

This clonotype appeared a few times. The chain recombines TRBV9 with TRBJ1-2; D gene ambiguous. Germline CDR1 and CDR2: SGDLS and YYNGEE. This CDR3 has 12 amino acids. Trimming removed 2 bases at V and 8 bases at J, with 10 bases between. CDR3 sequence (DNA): TGTGCCAGCAGCGTCCCCGCCCCGGGCTACACCTTC. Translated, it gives CASSVPAPGYTF.

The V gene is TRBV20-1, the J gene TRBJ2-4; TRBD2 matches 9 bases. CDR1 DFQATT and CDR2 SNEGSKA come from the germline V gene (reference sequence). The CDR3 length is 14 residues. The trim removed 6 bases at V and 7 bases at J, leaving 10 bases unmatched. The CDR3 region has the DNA TGCAGTGCCCCGGCGGCGGGAGGGCGGAACATTCAGTACTTC. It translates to CSAPAAGGRNIQYF.

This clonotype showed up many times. This CDR3 reads CASSLASSGASYEQYF. The CDR3 bases are TGTGCCAGCAGCTTAGCTTCTAGCGGGGCTTCCTACGAGCAGTACTTC. The rearrangement uses TRBV7-2 and TRBJ2-7, with 9 bases that match TRBD2. The V gene end was trimmed by 0 bases and the J gene end by 1 base; junction bases not matched to a gene: 4. Per the germline V gene, CDR1 is SGHTA and CDR2 is FQGNSA. CDR3 length: 16 amino acids.

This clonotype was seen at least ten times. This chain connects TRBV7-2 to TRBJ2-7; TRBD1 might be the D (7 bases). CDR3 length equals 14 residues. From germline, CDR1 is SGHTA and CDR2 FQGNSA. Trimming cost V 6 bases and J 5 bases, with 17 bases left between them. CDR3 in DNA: TGTGCCAGCAGGCGCGGACAGGAGGGCGACGAGCAGTACTTC. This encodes CASRRGQEGDEQYF.

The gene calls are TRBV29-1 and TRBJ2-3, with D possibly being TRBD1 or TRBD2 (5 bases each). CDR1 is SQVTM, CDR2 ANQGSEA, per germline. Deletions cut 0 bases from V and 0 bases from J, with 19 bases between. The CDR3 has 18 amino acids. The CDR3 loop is CSVEEVWGTSMSTDTQYF. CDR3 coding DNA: TGCAGCGTTGAAGAGGTTTGGGGGACCTCCATGAGCACAGATACGCAGTATTTT.

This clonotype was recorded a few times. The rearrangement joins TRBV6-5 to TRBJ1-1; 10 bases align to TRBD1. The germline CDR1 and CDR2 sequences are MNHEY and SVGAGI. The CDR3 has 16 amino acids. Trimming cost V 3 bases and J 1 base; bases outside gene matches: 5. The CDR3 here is CASSYQRDRGNTEAFF. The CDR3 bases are TGTGCCAGCAGTTATCAACGGGACAGGGGGAACACTGAAGCTTTCTTT.

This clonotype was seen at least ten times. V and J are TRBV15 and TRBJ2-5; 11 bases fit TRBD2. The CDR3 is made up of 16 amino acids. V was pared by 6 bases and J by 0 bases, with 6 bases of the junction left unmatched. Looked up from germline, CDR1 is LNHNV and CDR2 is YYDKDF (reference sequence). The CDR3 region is CATRPLAGEHQETQYF. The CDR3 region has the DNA TGTGCCACCAGGCCACTAGCGGGAGAGCACCAAGAGACCCAGTACTTC.

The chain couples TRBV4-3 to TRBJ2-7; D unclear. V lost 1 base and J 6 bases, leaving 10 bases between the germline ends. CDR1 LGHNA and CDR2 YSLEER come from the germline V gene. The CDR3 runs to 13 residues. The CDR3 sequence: CASSQVPGREQYF. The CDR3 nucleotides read TGCGCCAGCAGCCAAGTCCCCGGCCGCGAGCAGTACTTC.